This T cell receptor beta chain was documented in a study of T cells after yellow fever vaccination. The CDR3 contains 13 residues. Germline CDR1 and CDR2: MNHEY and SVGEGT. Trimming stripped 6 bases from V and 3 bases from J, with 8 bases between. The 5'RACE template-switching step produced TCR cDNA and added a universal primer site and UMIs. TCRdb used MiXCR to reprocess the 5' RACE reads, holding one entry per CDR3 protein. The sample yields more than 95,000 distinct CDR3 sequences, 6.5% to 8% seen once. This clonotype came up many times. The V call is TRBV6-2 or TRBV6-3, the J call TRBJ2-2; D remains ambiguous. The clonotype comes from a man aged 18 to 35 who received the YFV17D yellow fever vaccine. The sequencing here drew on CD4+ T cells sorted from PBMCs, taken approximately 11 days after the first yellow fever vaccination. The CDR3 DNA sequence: TGTGCCAGCAGGGACCCTTACACCGGGGAGCTGTTTTTT. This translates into CASRDPYTGELFF.